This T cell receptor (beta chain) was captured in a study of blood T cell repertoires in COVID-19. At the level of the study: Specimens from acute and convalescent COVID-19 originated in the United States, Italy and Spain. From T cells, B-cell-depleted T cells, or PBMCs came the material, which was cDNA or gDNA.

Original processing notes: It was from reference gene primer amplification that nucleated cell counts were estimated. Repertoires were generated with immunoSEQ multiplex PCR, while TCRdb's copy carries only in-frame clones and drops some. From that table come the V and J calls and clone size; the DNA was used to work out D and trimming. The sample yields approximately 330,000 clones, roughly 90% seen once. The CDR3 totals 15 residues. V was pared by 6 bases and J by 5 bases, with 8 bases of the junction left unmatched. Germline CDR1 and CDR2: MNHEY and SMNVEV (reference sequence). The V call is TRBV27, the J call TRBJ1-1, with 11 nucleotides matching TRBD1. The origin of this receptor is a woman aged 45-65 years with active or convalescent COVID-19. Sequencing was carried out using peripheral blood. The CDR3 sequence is CASSPGQGGRTEAFF. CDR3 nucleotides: TGTGCCAGCAGCCCGGGACAGGGGGGCCGGACTGAAGCTTTCTTT.